The 21 T cell receptor beta chains reported below all come from one sample, sequenced in a study of CD8 T cells in Susac syndrome. RNA was extracted with the RNeasy kit, and a quantity of about 0.45 to 1 ug was reverse transcribed using random hexamers. TCRdb redid the calling of the immunoSEQ multiplex PCR reads with MiXCR, one entry per CDR3 protein. The sample lists some 200,000 distinct CDR3 sequences, 95% seen once, with roughly 0.1% in the top ten. The specimen sequenced was CD4+ T cells from PBMCs. These receptors originate from a human donor with multiple sclerosis.

The chain has TRBV2 and TRBJ1-4; D gene ambiguous. The V end lost 0 bases, the J end lost 5 bases, and 7 bases lay between the germline ends. Germline V gene data show CDR1 as SNHLY and CDR2 as FYNNEI. CDR3 length: 14 amino acids. The CDR3 region has the DNA TGTGCCAGCAGTGAAGCGCTCAGGAATGAAAAACTGTTTTTT. It is translated as CASSEALRNEKLFF.

This clonotype was detected only once. The J gene is TRBJ2-7, the V gene TRBV18; D is unresolved. This CDR3 contains 13 residues. V lost 6 bases to trimming and J lost 3 bases, with 12 bases between them. Germline values: CDR1 KGHSH, CDR2 LQKENI. DNA for the CDR3: TGTGCCAGCTCTATAACGGGCGGCTACGAGCAGTACTTC. This gives the protein CASSITGGYEQYF.

The chain is built from TRBV15 and TRBJ2-4, with D possibly TRBD1 on 5 matching bases. Trimming stripped 0 bases from V and 5 bases from J, with 5 bases between. This CDR3 is built from 13 residues. The germline V gene has CDR1 LNHNV and CDR2 YYDKDF (reference sequence). The CDR3 DNA is TGTGCCACCAGCAGAGACAGGGAAAACATTCAGTACTTC. Translated: CATSRDRENIQYF.

The CDR3 spells CSARDRQRGNTEAFF. The CDR3 DNA reads TGCAGTGCTAGAGATCGTCAGAGGGGAAACACTGAAGCTTTCTTT. The genes are TRBV20-1 and TRBJ1-1; D may be TRBD1 (5 bases). This CDR3 region has 15 residues. The V gene lost 0 bases and the J gene lost 2 bases, with 13 bases spanning the gap. Germline CDR1 reads DFQATT; CDR2 reads SNEGSKA (reference sequence).

This clonotype was seen a single time. Written as DNA, the CDR3 is TGTGCCAGCAGTTCTCTACAGGGCTGGAATGAGCAGTTCTTC. It yields the protein CASSSLQGWNEQFF. The genes are TRBV27 and TRBJ2-1, with D possibly TRBD1 on 6 matching bases. This CDR3 is 14 amino acids long. The ends were cut back, 4 bases at V and 7 bases at J, with 14 bases in the middle. Germline V gene lookup returns CDR1 MNHEY and CDR2 SMNVEV (reference sequence).

This chain joins TRBV27 and TRBJ2-7; D is unresolved. The V gene lost 1 base and the J gene lost 2 bases, with 6 bases spanning the gap. This CDR3 contains 13 residues. Germline CDR1 MNHEY, CDR2 SMNVEV (reference sequence). CDR3 sequence (DNA): TGTGCCAGCAGTTTATTCCCTACCTACGAGCAGTACTTC. Its translation: CASSLFPTYEQYF.

The gene calls are TRBV7-3 and TRBJ2-6; D not resolved. Trimming took 5 bases from V and 0 from J, leaving 11 bases between them. This CDR3 has 16 residues. Germline loops: CDR1 SGHTA, CDR2 FQGTGA. The DNA for the CDR3 is TGTGCCAGCAGCCGGACGGGCCTCTCTGGGGCCAACGTCCTGACTTTC. Its translation: CASSRTGLSGANVLTF. Combining the CDR3 with reference TRBV7-3 and TRBJ2-6 gives the whole variable domain GAGVSQTPSNKVTEKGKYVELRCDPISGHTALYWYRQSLGQGPEFLIYFQGTGAADDSGLPNDRFFAVRPEGSVSTLKIQRTERGDSAVYLCASSRTGLSGANVLTFGAGSRLTVL.

The chain couples TRBV6-5 to TRBJ1-2; D is unresolved. Germline V gene lookup returns CDR1 MNHEY and CDR2 SVGAGI. Trimming took off 6 bases at V and 3 bases at J, with 11 bases between the two ends. The CDR3 has 13 amino acids. CDR3 DNA sequence: TGTGCCAGCAGGACTGTCGGAGACTATGGCTACACCTTC. Translated, it gives CASRTVGDYGYTF.

V is TRBV18 and J is TRBJ1-1; 9 bases line up with TRBD1. The V gene end was trimmed by 3 bases and the J gene end by 0 bases; junction bases not matched to a gene: 2. The CDR3 extends over 15 amino acids. Germline V CDR1 and CDR2: KGHSH, LQKENI. This chain's CDR3 is CASSPGQGLNTEAFF. The CDR3 DNA sequence: TGTGCCAGCTCACCGGGACAGGGTTTGAACACTGAAGCTTTCTTT.

The chain is built from TRBV20-1 and TRBJ2-7; D is possibly TRBD2 (5 bases). The germline gives CDR1 DFQATT, CDR2 SNEGSKA (reference sequence). The CDR3 spans 13 residues. The ends were cut back, 3 bases at V and 0 bases at J, with 9 bases in the middle. This chain's CDR3 is CSASLTNSYEQYF. CDR3 DNA sequence: TGCAGTGCTAGCCTGACTAACTCCTACGAGCAGTACTTC.

The chain recombines TRBV15 with TRBJ2-1; the D is unclear. Germline V lookup: CDR1 LNHNV, CDR2 YYDKDF (reference sequence). Trimming shortened V by 3 bases and J by 15 bases, and 21 bases separated the two germline ends. The CDR3 covers 14 residues. The CDR3 loop is CATSSPALCAVGFF. CDR3 in DNA: TGTGCCACCAGCAGCCCCGCGTTGTGTGCTGTAGGGTTCTTC. The full variable domain, in which reference TRBV15 and TRBJ2-1 provide the parts outside the CDR3, is DAMVIQNPRYQVTQFGKPVTLSCSQTLNHNVMYWYQQKSSQAPKLLFHYYDKDFNNEADTPDNFQSRRPNTSFCFLDIRSPGLGDTAMYLCATSSPALCAVGFFGPGTRLTVL.

The V and J genes are TRBV29-1 and TRBJ1-1; D unclear. Trimming shortened V by 6 bases and J by 3 bases, and 14 bases separated the two germline ends. Germline V gene sequence: CDR1 SQVTM, CDR2 ANQGSEA. The length of the CDR3 is 13 residues. The CDR3 DNA follows: TGCAGCGTCCTACGTCAGATGGACACTGAAGCTTTCTTT. It encodes CSVLRQMDTEAFF.

V is TRBV6-2 or TRBV6-3 and J is TRBJ2-1; 8 bases are a match to TRBD2. V was pared by 2 bases and J by 6 bases, with 3 bases of the junction left unmatched. The CDR3 has 14 residues. Per the germline V gene, CDR1 is MNHEY and CDR2 is SVGEGT. For the CDR3, the DNA is TGTGCCAGCAGTTACAAGGGACTAGTCAATGAGCAGTTCTTC. Translation gives CASSYKGLVNEQFF.

The genes are TRBV19 and TRBJ2-5; TRBD2 aligns across 7 bases. V was pared by 3 bases and J by 5 bases, with 9 bases of the junction left unmatched. CDR1 is LNHDA, CDR2 SQIVND, per germline (reference sequence). The CDR3 contains 15 residues. The CDR3 nucleotides are TGTGCCAGTAGTATCCCCAGCGGGACGGGGGAGACCCAGTACTTC. This sequence encodes CASSIPSGTGETQYF.

CDR3 nucleotide sequence: TGTGCCAGCAGTTTATCCCCTGGCGGAGGGAGCCGCGAGCAGTACTTC. Translating it yields CASSLSPGGGSREQYF. The chain uses TRBV27 and TRBJ2-7, with a tentative D call TRBD2 (6 bases). The CDR3 totals 16 residues. The germline V gene encodes CDR1 MNHEY and CDR2 SMNVEV (reference sequence). V lost 0 bases, J lost 6 bases, and 18 bases lay in between.

The genes are TRBV11-2 and TRBJ2-7; D is unresolved. From germline, CDR1 is SGHAT and CDR2 FQNNGV. The CDR3 is 14 residues long. The ends were cut back, 5 bases at V and 4 bases at J, with 15 bases in the middle. This chain's CDR3 is CASSHIIRHYEQYF. The CDR3 DNA follows: TGTGCCAGCAGCCACATCATCCGACATTACGAGCAGTACTTC.

The V gene is TRBV4-1, the J gene TRBJ2-7; D may be TRBD1 or TRBD2 (5 bases each). The germline CDR1 and CDR2 sequences are MGHRA and YSYEKL. V was shortened by 4 bases and J by 0 bases, with 16 bases between the two germline ends. There are 16 residues in the CDR3. CDR3 protein: CASSRTWDGTSYEQYF. The CDR3 DNA reads TGCGCCAGCAGCCGCACTTGGGACGGAACCTCCTACGAGCAGTACTTC.

The rearrangement joins TRBV18 to TRBJ2-7, with 14 bases fitting TRBD2. The V and J ends lost 5 bases and 0 bases, in that order; junction bases with no gene match: 12. The CDR3 runs to 19 residues. Germline CDR1 KGHSH, CDR2 LQKENI. CDR3 coding DNA: TGTGCCAGCTCAGGGACTAGCGGGAGTGGGTCCCCTCTCTCCTACGAGCAGTACTTC. It encodes CASSGTSGSGSPLSYEQYF.

This chain uses TRBV20-1 with TRBJ2-7; D is perhaps TRBD1 (6 bases). V lost 3 bases to trimming and J lost 0 bases, with 12 bases between them. The CDR3 covers 14 residues. Germline V lookup: CDR1 DFQATT, CDR2 SNEGSKA (reference sequence). The chain's CDR3 is CSASRTVSSYEQYF. CDR3 nucleotides: TGCAGTGCTAGTAGGACAGTAAGCTCCTACGAGCAGTACTTC.

The rearrangement uses TRBV20-1 and TRBJ2-5, with a tentative D call TRBD2 (5 bases). The ends were cut back, 0 bases at V and 5 bases at J, with 10 bases in the middle. CDR1 and CDR2 (germline): DFQATT, SNEGSKA (reference sequence). The CDR3 totals 13 residues. The CDR3 spells CSARDTRGETQYF. CDR3 bases: TGCAGTGCTAGAGATACCCGAGGGGAGACCCAGTACTTC.

The chain uses TRBV12-5 and TRBJ2-7, with D possibly being TRBD1 or TRBD2 (5 bases each). CDR1 is LGHNT and CDR2 is FRNRAP in the germline V gene. The CDR3 consists of 13 residues. V was clipped by 2 bases and J by 6 bases, with 11 bases between them. CDR3 nucleotide sequence: TGTGCTAGTGGTTTGAAAGCCGGGGCCGAGCAGTACTTC. The encoded protein is CASGLKAGAEQYF.